The 10 T cell receptor beta chains below all came from one sample that was sequenced in a study of T cells expressing NK-cell markers. TCRdb re-called the 5' RACE reads; one entry per CDR3 protein, DNA not given. The repertoire shows under 600,000 distinct CDR3 sequences; the top ten hold almost 1.5%. Sequencing was carried out using blood T cells: a sorted CD56 or NKG2C T cell subset, CD4+ or CD8+ T cells, or bulk PBMC T cells (not recorded which). The receptors come from a woman in her forties or fifties in good health.

V is TRBV5-5 and J is TRBJ2-7; TCRdb reports TRBD1, a call that lacks DNA to check it against. This CDR3 contains 15 residues. From germline, CDR1 is SGHKS and CDR2 YYEKEE (reference sequence). CDR3 protein: CASLALSGLTYEQYF.

The CDR3 region is CASSLGRRSGTQYF. The V call is TRBV12-3 or TRBV12-4, the J call TRBJ2-3. The CDR3 is made up of 14 amino acids.

J is TRBJ2-2 and V is TRBV5-5; TCRdb's D call of TRBD1 is untestable without DNA. This CDR3 contains 15 residues. Per the germline V gene, CDR1 is SGHKS and CDR2 is YYEKEE (reference sequence). The chain's CDR3 is CASTGLVSDTGELFF.

The chain uses TRBV9 and TRBJ2-7; absent DNA, TCRdb's TRBD2 call cannot be checked. The CDR3 extends over 15 amino acids. CDR1 and CDR2 from the germline V gene are SGDLS and YYNGEE. The CDR3 protein is CASSDERRGAYEQYF.

The chain couples TRBV7-2 to TRBJ2-2; TCRdb's D call, TRBD2, is unchecked because there is no DNA. Looked up from germline, CDR1 is SGHTA and CDR2 is FQGNSA. CDR3 length: 16 amino acids. CDR3 amino acids: CASTTRLAGFTGELFF.

This chain links TRBV3-1 with TRBJ2-3. The CDR3 extends over 15 amino acids. Germline V gives CDR1 LGHDT, CDR2 YNNKEL (reference sequence). This chain's CDR3 is CASSQDPLGTDTQYF.

This chain links TRBV4-1 with TRBJ1-5; the D call from TCRdb, TRBD1, cannot be confirmed without DNA. Per the germline V gene, CDR1 is MGHRA and CDR2 is YSYEKL. The CDR3 consists of 17 residues. The CDR3 sequence: CASSQLAPGQGNQPQHF.

This rearrangement joins TRBV3-1 to TRBJ2-7; TCRdb proposes TRBD1, but this gene call is untestable without DNA. The germline gives CDR1 LGHDT, CDR2 YNNKEL (reference sequence). This CDR3 has 19 amino acids. This chain's CDR3 is CASSPPQIRDTRPCYEQYF.

J is TRBJ1-2 and V is TRBV12-3 or TRBV12-4. This CDR3 contains 14 residues. CDR3 loop: CASTPWGGNYGYTF.

CDR3 protein: CASSLSPGDQYNEQFF. The chain combines TRBV27 with TRBJ2-1. Per germline, CDR1 MNHEY and CDR2 SMNVEV (reference sequence). This CDR3 has 16 residues.